These 8 T cell receptor beta chains were all obtained from the same sample, sequenced in a study of T cells in Graves' hyperthyroidism and ophthalmopathy. Amplified TCR beta CDR3 regions came from RNA transcripts. The HTBI primer set was used in a first-round RT-PCR of the TCR CDR3. MiXCR, run by TCRdb on the multiplex PCR reads, gives a single entry per CDR3 protein. The table has 300,000 to 450,000 distinct CDR3 sequences, roughly an eighth seen once. Sequencing input: blood. The origin of the receptors is a woman between 18 and 29 years old with Graves' hyperthyroidism.

This clonotype was observed a handful of times. The genes are TRBV7-6 and TRBJ2-3, with no clear D. Germline V gene sequence: CDR1 SGHVS, CDR2 FNYEAQ. This CDR3 spans 17 amino acids. Trimming pared 2 bases from V and 2 bases from J, leaving 17 bases between. The CDR3: CASSLNPLRSLTDTQYF. CDR3 DNA: TGTGCCAGCAGCTTAAATCCCCTCCGATCCCTCACAGATACGCAGTATTTT.

The table lists this clonotype with a few counts. The V and J genes are TRBV28 and TRBJ1-5, with TRBD1 as a possible D gene (6 bases). V lost 7 bases and J 0 bases, leaving 10 bases between the germline ends. Germline-derived CDR1 and CDR2 are MDHEN and SYDVKM. The CDR3 has 14 amino acids. In nucleotides, the CDR3 is TGTGCCAGCAAGGGGGTTGATAGCAATCAGCCCCAGCATTTT. Translation: CASKGVDSNQPQHF.

The rearrangement joins TRBV6-2 or TRBV6-3 to TRBJ2-6; 14 bases line up with TRBD2. CDR3 length: 19 residues. V dropped 6 bases and J dropped 0; count of bases not matched to a gene: 7. Germline assignment: CDR1 MNHEY and CDR2 SVGEGT. The CDR3 spells CASSRTSGRSNSGANVLTF. CDR3 in DNA: TGTGCCAGCAGCCGGACTAGCGGGAGGTCAAACTCTGGGGCCAACGTCCTGACTTTC.

This clonotype was counted at least ten times. The V and J genes are TRBV19 and TRBJ1-5; 9 bases are a match to TRBD1. J was trimmed by 4 bases and V by 3 bases; bases with no gene match: 7. Germline loops: CDR1 LNHDA, CDR2 SQIVND (reference sequence). The CDR3 runs to 16 residues. Here the CDR3 DNA reads TGTGCCAGTAGTATCCAGACAGGGGGTGAAAATCAGCCCCAGCATTTT. Its translation: CASSIQTGGENQPQHF.

This clonotype has ten or more counts. This rearrangement joins TRBV13 to TRBJ2-1; TRBD1 is a possible D gene (5 bases). Trimming removed 7 bases from V and 2 bases from J, with 12 bases in between. This CDR3 spans 14 amino acids. Germline CDR1 reads PRHDT; CDR2 reads FYEKMQ (reference sequence). The CDR3 bases are TGTGCCAGCAAGAAAAAGGGGCCCTACAATGAGCAGTTCTTC. Its translation: CASKKKGPYNEQFF.

Of note for this clonotype: A much larger clone lies a single base off, so this may be a read error. DNA for the CDR3: TGTGCCGGCAGCTTAGCGGGGACAGAAAATAACTATGGCTACACCTTC. Encoded protein: CAGSLAGTENNYGYTF. The chain recombines TRBV7-9 with TRBJ1-2, with 7 positions matching TRBD1. The germline V gene has CDR1 SEHNR and CDR2 FQNEAQ (reference sequence). The CDR3 has 16 amino acids.

This clonotype was detected ten times or more. The gene calls are TRBV20-1 and TRBJ2-7, with TRBD2 matching over 8 bases. The germline V gene has CDR1 DFQATT and CDR2 SNEGSKA (reference sequence). This CDR3 contains 14 residues. With 4 bases clipped from V and 2 bases from J, the junction kept 7 bases outside the gene matches. The CDR3 DNA reads as TGCAGTGCTATCCCTAGCGGGCCTGCCTACGAGCAGTACTTC. This gives the protein CSAIPSGPAYEQYF.

This clonotype was picked up many times. The chain links TRBV2 to TRBJ2-5; 12 bases are shared with TRBD1. V shed 6 bases and J 5 bases; nucleotides not matched to a gene: 7. This CDR3 is 15 amino acids long. Germline lookup yields CDR1 SNHLY and CDR2 FYNNEI. The CDR3 DNA follows: TGTGCCAGCAGGCCGGGACAGGGGGCCGGGGAGACCCAGTACTTC. Its protein is CASRPGQGAGETQYF.